A single T cell receptor (beta chain) is shown here with its context. Its antigen is as yet unknown. This sample is drawn from a study of cytomegalovirus exposure and HLA in healthy donors. Study-wide points: Cytomegalovirus-associated status was assigned to about 180 TCR beta chains. Most TCRs appeared rarely, but some public TCRs recurred in many donors.

The repertoire was sequenced with immunoSEQ multiplex PCR; TCRdb's copy has only in-frame clones and lacks some. There are around 60,000 clones in the sample; almost 97% occur only once, and 0.95% to 1.5% lies in the top ten. The CDR3 totals 13 residues. V lost 10 bases to trimming and J lost 2 bases; unmatched junction nucleotides: 4. Per the germline V gene, CDR1 is SGHVS and CDR2 is FQNEAQ. The V gene is TRBV7-8, the J gene TRBJ2-1, with 8 positions matching TRBD2. Sequenced material: PBMCs. The sequence came from a young woman in good health and CMV-seronegative. This chain's CDR3 is CATRGGTYNEQFF. CDR3 nucleotide sequence: TGTGCCACCCGGGGGGGAACCTACAATGAGCAGTTCTTC.